This T cell receptor beta chain was sequenced in a study of cytomegalovirus exposure and HLA in healthy donors. Turning to the study itself: Approximately 85 million unique TCRs from HLA-typed donors made up an early data release.

With 60 Vbeta and 13 Jbeta primers, the PCR was carried out. Clones were sequenced by immunoSEQ multiplex PCR, and TCRdb holds only the in-frame ones, with some missing. This table lists tens of thousands of clones. In the case of this clone: The antigen is not known. An end of the junction does not agree with germline; a read error may underlie this.

The CDR3 has 15 residues. The germline V gene encodes CDR1 MNHNS and CDR2 SASEGT. Points from the study as a whole: The records held CMV serostatus as the only immune exposure information. In a later analysis, V- and J-gene trimming of beta chains associated with a DCLRE1C missense variant, replicated independently.

The receptor was isolated from a man aged 30 to 39 in good health and CMV-seronegative. The material sequenced was PBMCs. This chain joins TRBV6-1 and TRBJ2-3; 9 bases fit TRBD2. The CDR3 here is CAGRAGGGLADTQYF. Here the CDR3 DNA reads TGTGCCGGCAGAGCGGGAGGAGGTTTAGCGGATACGCAGTATTTT.